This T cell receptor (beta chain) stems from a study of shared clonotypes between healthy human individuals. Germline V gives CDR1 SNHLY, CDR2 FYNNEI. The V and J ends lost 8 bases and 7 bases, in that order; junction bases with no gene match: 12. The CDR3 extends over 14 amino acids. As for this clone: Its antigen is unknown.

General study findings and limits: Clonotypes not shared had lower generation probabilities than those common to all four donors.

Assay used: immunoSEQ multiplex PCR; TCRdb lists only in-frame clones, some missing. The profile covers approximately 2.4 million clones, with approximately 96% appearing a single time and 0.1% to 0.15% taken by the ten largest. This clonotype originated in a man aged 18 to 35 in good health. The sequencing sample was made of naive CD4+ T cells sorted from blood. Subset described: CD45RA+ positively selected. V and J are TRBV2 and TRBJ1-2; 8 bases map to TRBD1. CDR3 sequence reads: CASLDRVGFVGYTF. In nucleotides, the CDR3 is TGTGCCAGCTTGGACAGGGTCGGATTCGTTGGCTACACCTTC.